This entry lists 16 T cell receptor beta chains sequenced from one sample in a study of shared clonotypes between healthy human individuals (dated by TCRdb to about 2020). Receptor amplification or capture employed the immunoSEQ multiplex PCR assay. TCRdb's version of the immuneACCESS table is confined to in-frame rearrangements and falls short of the full clone set. An unresolved V gene accounts for under half of the shortfall where checked; the remainder is of unknown origin. Counted in this sample were just over 2,000,000 clones; 85% to 95% of them appeared once. The ten biggest clones cover about 0.13% of the sample. Sequenced: naive CD4+ T cells sorted from blood. The cell subset or site label for this specimen denotes: CD45RA+ positively selected. Receptors originate from a man between 18 and 29 years old in good health.

V usage is TRBV12-2 and J usage is TRBJ1-5; TRBD1 is the table's D call, not checked against the DNA. TRBV12-2 has pseudogene status. This CDR3 is built from 14 residues. The CDR3 nucleotides read TGTGCAAGTCGCCCAGGGCAGAGGAATCAGCCCCAGCATTTT. Protein: CASRPGQRNQPQHF.

This clone appeared once. The CDR3 protein is CASTLTGRSSYEQYF. The CDR3 DNA reads TGTGCCAGCACCCTGACAGGGCGTAGCTCCTACGAGCAGTACTTC. The V call is TRBV6-6, the J call TRBJ2-7; 7 bases are shared with TRBD1. Germline V gene sequence: CDR1 MNHNY, CDR2 SVGAGI (reference sequence). The CDR3 loop spans 15 amino acids. The V gene end was trimmed by 7 bases and the J gene end by 0 bases; junction bases not matched to a gene: 9.

The CDR3 nucleotides read TGTGCCTGGAGTATGGGACAGGGTTACGAGCAGTACTTC. Its translation is CAWSMGQGYEQYF. The V call is TRBV30, the J call TRBJ2-7, with TRBD1 identical over 9 bases. Germline-derived CDR1 and CDR2 are GTSNPN and SVGIG (reference sequence). Trimming took 2 bases from V and 4 from J; bases not matched to a gene: 3. The CDR3 covers 13 residues. The full variable domain, its missing parts supplied by reference TRBV30 and TRBJ2-7, is SQTIHQWPATLVQPVGSPLSLECTVEGTSNPNLYWYRQAAGRGLQLLFYSVGIGQISSEVPQNLSASRPQDRQFILSSKKLLLSDSGFYLCAWSMGQGYEQYFGPGTRLTVT.

This chain uses TRBV5-1 with TRBJ1-4; D ambiguous. The CDR3 runs to 17 residues. V was cut by 0 bases and J by 0 bases, with 12 bases left in between. Per the germline V gene, CDR1 is SGHRS and CDR2 is YFSETQ. The CDR3 DNA sequence: TGCGCCAGCAGCTTGGTGCAGAGCCCCTCAACTAATGAAAAACTGTTTTTT. Its translation is CASSLVQSPSTNEKLFF.

V and J are TRBV10-3 and TRBJ1-1; tentatively, D is TRBD1 (6 bases). The V and J ends lost 8 bases and 1 base respectively, with 11 bases between them. CDR1 is ENHRY and CDR2 is SYGVKD in the germline V gene. CDR3 length: 13 amino acids. CDR3 nucleotides: TGTGCCATCGGGGACACCCAGAACACTGAAGCTTTCTTT. It codes for CAIGDTQNTEAFF.

Of note for this clone: Other nucleotide sequences from this sample produce the same CDR3. The V gene is TRBV5-1, the J gene TRBJ2-7; TRBD2 aligns across 8 bases. V shed 2 bases, J shed 3 bases, and the junction held 4 bases outside the gene matches. This CDR3 has 14 residues. CDR1 is SGHRS, CDR2 YFSETQ, per germline. CDR3 bases: TGCGCCAGCAGCTTAGTGGCGGGGGGCTACGAGCAGTACTTC. This codes for CASSLVAGGYEQYF.

In this sample, this clone turned up once. The chain carries TRBV18 and TRBJ1-3, with D unclear. There are 15 residues in the CDR3. The germline gives CDR1 KGHSH, CDR2 LQKENI. Trimming shortened V by 2 bases and J by 0 bases, and 8 bases separated the two germline ends. The CDR3 region has the DNA TGTGCCAGCTCACCAGAGCTCCTCTCTGGAAACACCATATATTTT. It encodes CASSPELLSGNTIYF.

This chain uses TRBV28 with TRBJ1-4, with TRBD1 identical over 7 bases. CDR1 is MDHEN, CDR2 SYDVKM, per germline. The length of the CDR3 is 15 residues. The junction had 12 bases not matched to a gene; V was cut back by 5 bases and J by 9 bases. The DNA of the CDR3 is TGTGCCAGCAGTCCTCCGAGGACAGGTGATAAAAAACTGTTTTTT. Its translation is CASSPPRTGDKKLFF.

V is TRBV5-1 and J is TRBJ1-4; 7 bases are shared with TRBD1. V was pared by 6 bases and J by 6 bases, with 8 bases of the junction left unmatched. Germline CDR1 is SGHRS and CDR2 is YFSETQ. CDR3 length: 14 amino acids. The CDR3 region has the DNA TGCGCCAGCAACACCGGGACAGACCATGAAAAACTGTTTTTT. This encodes CASNTGTDHEKLFF.

The V gene is TRBV10-3, the J gene TRBJ2-1; the D call may be TRBD1 or TRBD2 (5 bases each). Trimming pared 6 bases from V and 4 bases from J, leaving 10 bases between. There are 13 residues in the CDR3. Germline V gene data show CDR1 as ENHRY and CDR2 as SYGVKD. CDR3 bases: TGTGCCATCAGCAGGGACGTTTACAATGAGCAGTTCTTC. It translates to CAISRDVYNEQFF.

The rearrangement joins TRBV28 to TRBJ2-3; 10 positions agree with TRBD2. Germline-derived CDR1 and CDR2 are MDHEN and SYDVKM. J lost 0 bases, V lost 6 bases, and 9 bases had no gene match. The length of the CDR3 is 17 residues. CDR3 protein: CASSSPSGGPSTDTQYF. The CDR3 nucleotides read TGTGCCAGCAGCTCGCCTAGCGGGGGCCCTAGCACAGATACGCAGTATTTT. Full variable domain (remainder filled in from reference TRBV28 and TRBJ2-3): DVKVTQSSRYLVKRTGEKVFLECVQDMDHENMFWYRQDPGLGLRLIYFSYDVKMKEKGDIPEGYSVSREKKERFSLILESASTNQTSMYLCASSSPSGGPSTDTQYFGPGTRLTVL.

The genes are TRBV4-1 and TRBJ2-5, with TRBD2 matching over 9 bases. CDR3 length: 14 amino acids. With 2 bases clipped from V and 9 bases from J, the junction kept 7 bases outside the gene matches. Germline assignment: CDR1 MGHRA and CDR2 YSYEKL. CDR3 loop: CASSQIGLAGPQYF. The CDR3 nucleotides are TGCGCCAGCAGCCAAATCGGGCTAGCGGGACCCCAGTACTTC.

This rearrangement joins TRBV6-4 to TRBJ2-2; 9 positions match TRBD2. V lost 7 bases and J lost 1; bases outside the gene matches: 10. CDR1 and CDR2 from the germline V gene are MRHNA and SNTAGT. This CDR3 region has 17 residues. The CDR3 DNA reads TGTGCCAGCAAGCCTACGGCGGGGGGGGAGAACACCGGGGAGCTGTTTTTT. Its protein is CASKPTAGGENTGELFF.

This chain connects TRBV7-2 to TRBJ2-7, with TRBD2 matching over 12 bases. From germline, CDR1 is SGHTA and CDR2 FQGNSA. This CDR3 is 15 amino acids long. V lost 5 bases and J lost 5; bases outside the gene matches: 7. CDR3 nucleotide sequence: TGTGCCAGCAGCCCACTAGCGGGAGGACGGAACGAGCAGTACTTC. It codes for CASSPLAGGRNEQYF.

The chain links TRBV5-4 to TRBJ2-5; TRBD1 aligns across 10 bases. Germline-derived CDR1 and CDR2 are SGHNT and YYREEE (reference sequence). This CDR3 has 14 amino acids. V was clipped by 1 base and J by 5 bases; unmatched bases: 2. CDR3 in amino acids: CASSLPGQGETQYF. CDR3 coding DNA: TGTGCCAGCAGCTTGCCGGGACAGGGGGAGACCCAGTACTTC.

Comment on this clone: One end of the junction is discordant with germline, which a read error may explain. The chain uses TRBV7-9 and TRBJ2-7, with 7 positions matching TRBD2. The germline gives CDR1 SEHNR, CDR2 FQNEAQ (reference sequence). The CDR3 is made up of 12 amino acids. In DNA, the CDR3 is TGTGCCAGCAGCTTAGAGAACGGGAGGAACTTCTTC. Encoded protein: CASSLENGRNFF. The variable domain in full, with the rest retrieved from reference TRBV7-9 and TRBJ2-7, is DTGVSQNPRHKITKRGQNVTFRCDPISEHNRLYWYRQTLGQGPEFLTYFQNEAQLEKSRLLSDRFSAERPKGSFSTLEIQRTEQGDSAMYLCASSLENGRNFFGPGTRLTVT.